The next 30 T cell receptor beta chains were all read from a single sample in a study of control samples from healthy donors and cancer patients (TCRdb year 2020). Libraries were made using the immunoSEQ multiplex PCR assay. As stored in TCRdb, this immuneACCESS dataset retains in-frame rearrangements with V and J assigned. A fraction of the clones does not appear; measured against another copy, unresolved V genes explain less than half of the discrepancy, and the remainder lacks a known reason. The sample includes under 150,000 clones, with about nine tenths observed a single time. More than 4% of the sample is taken by the ten largest. Material: blood. These receptors all stem from a man aged 25 to 45 in good health.

V usage is TRBV5-1 and J usage is TRBJ2-7; the match to TRBD1 covers 8 bases. Germline lookup yields CDR1 SGHRS and CDR2 YFSETQ. V lost 4 bases, J lost 2 bases, and 8 bases stayed unmatched. CDR3 length: 15 amino acids. The DNA for the CDR3 is TGCGCCAGCAGCCAGAACCAGGGGGCGGCCTACGAGCAGTACTTC. It is translated as CASSQNQGAAYEQYF. The complete variable domain, with remaining parts taken from reference TRBV5-1 and TRBJ2-7, reads KAGVTQTPRYLIKTRGQQVTLSCSPISGHRSVSWYQQTPGQGLQFLFEYFSETQRNKGNFPGRFSGRQFSNSRSEMNVSTLELGDSALYLCASSQNQGAAYEQYFGPGTRLTVT.

The chain couples TRBV7-9 to TRBJ2-5, with TRBD2 matching 13 bases. V was clipped by 5 bases and J by 5 bases; unmatched bases: 11. The CDR3 loop spans 17 amino acids. Germline CDR1 SEHNR, CDR2 FQNEAQ (reference sequence). The CDR3 sequence is CASSRTSGRGVWETQYF. The CDR3 DNA reads as TGTGCCAGCAGCCGGACTAGCGGGAGAGGAGTGTGGGAGACCCAGTACTTC.

The chain links TRBV29-1 to TRBJ2-5; 7 bases agree with TRBD1. Germline assignment: CDR1 SQVTM and CDR2 ANQGSEA. The V segment lost 5 bases and the J segment 0 bases; nucleotides outside the gene matches: 6. The CDR3 has 14 amino acids. This CDR3 is CSVTSQGYQETQYF. The CDR3 bases are TGCAGCGTTACCTCACAGGGGTACCAAGAGACCCAGTACTTC.

The chain couples TRBV6-5 to TRBJ2-7, with TRBD1 identical over 9 bases. The germline gives CDR1 MNHEY, CDR2 SVGAGI. This CDR3 has 15 amino acids. Trimming cost V 4 bases and J 2 bases; bases outside gene matches: 6. The CDR3 sequence is CASSSGQGAPYEQYF. CDR3 nucleotides: TGTGCCAGCAGTTCGGGACAGGGCGCACCCTACGAGCAGTACTTC.

This chain joins TRBV6-5 and TRBJ2-7; 7 nucleotides align to TRBD1. CDR1 and CDR2 (germline): MNHEY, SVGAGI. Trimming took 6 bases from V and 5 from J; bases not matched to a gene: 10. The CDR3 is made up of 14 amino acids. CDR3 sequence (DNA): TGTGCCAGCAGGCCTCTCGACAGGGCCCACGAGCAGTACTTC. Translating it yields CASRPLDRAHEQYF.

The chain joins TRBV24-1 to TRBJ2-5; D call uncertain. The CDR3 consists of 15 residues. The germline gives CDR1 KGHDR, CDR2 SFDVKD. V lost 4 bases and J lost 5, with 16 bases in between. The CDR3 nucleotides read TGTGCCACCAGTGACCCTCGGGCGTTGGAGGAGACCCAGTACTTC. Its translation: CATSDPRALEETQYF.

The chain recombines TRBV7-5 with TRBJ2-1; no DNA check was done on the table's D call, TRBD2. TRBV7-5 is annotated as a pseudogene. The CDR3 contains 19 residues. The CDR3 DNA follows: TGTGCCAGAAGCCCGGACAGGGGGCCCGCGGGAGGGCTCTTGGGTGAGCAGTTCTTC. Its translation: CARSPDRGPAGGLLGEQFF.

This clone has a single count. This chain's CDR3 is CASSLSGEGGMNTEAFF. CDR3 in DNA: TGTGCCAGCAGTTTATCGGGGGAGGGGGGAATGAACACTGAAGCTTTCTTT. The chain employs TRBV27 and TRBJ1-1; TRBD1 might be the D (6 bases). V dropped 0 bases and J dropped 0 bases, with 14 bases sitting between them. There are 17 residues in the CDR3. The germline CDR1 and CDR2 sequences are MNHEY and SMNVEV (reference sequence).

This clone was seen a few times. The chain employs TRBV7-9 and TRBJ2-2; D is perhaps TRBD2 (6 bases). This CDR3 region has 15 residues. V shed 4 bases and J shed 9 bases, with 18 bases lying between them. From germline, CDR1 is SEHNR and CDR2 FQNEAQ (reference sequence). The CDR3 is CASSSWTTYGRELFF. The CDR3 DNA follows: TGTGCCAGCAGCTCCTGGACTACTTATGGTCGGGAGCTGTTTTTT.

The genes are TRBV19 and TRBJ2-1; 7 bases line up with TRBD2. With V trimmed by 0 bases and J by 4 bases, 3 bases remained unmatched. The CDR3 length is 15 residues. The germline CDR1 and CDR2 sequences are LNHDA and SQIVND (reference sequence). The CDR3 sequence is CASSIEGTTYNEQFF. The CDR3 nucleotides are TGTGCCAGTAGTATAGAGGGGACTACTTACAATGAGCAGTTCTTC.

The chain is built from TRBV6-6 and TRBJ2-7, with D perhaps TRBD1 (6 bases). The germline V and J ends were trimmed by 2 bases and 2 bases, with 10 bases remaining between them. The CDR3 is 14 residues long. Germline CDR1 reads MNHNY; CDR2 reads SVGAGI (reference sequence). CDR3 in DNA: TGTGCCAGCAGTTACCTAACAGGGCCCTACGAGCAGTACTTC. As protein: CASSYLTGPYEQYF.

The rearrangement joins TRBV19 to TRBJ2-3, with 7 positions matching TRBD2. Germline-derived CDR1 and CDR2 are LNHDA and SQIVND (reference sequence). The trim removed 4 bases at V and 1 base at J, leaving 2 bases unmatched. The CDR3 spans 14 residues. Written as DNA, the CDR3 is TGTGCCAGTAGTAGCGGGAGTGGCACAGATACGCAGTATTTT. It is translated as CASSSGSGTDTQYF.

The chain carries TRBV27 and TRBJ2-7; D remains ambiguous. Trimming removed 6 bases at V and 3 bases at J, with 12 bases between. This CDR3 is 13 amino acids long. The germline V gene encodes CDR1 MNHEY and CDR2 SMNVEV (reference sequence). CDR3 protein: CASSRAEDYEQYF. The CDR3 nucleotides read TGTGCCAGCAGCCGGGCGGAAGACTACGAGCAGTACTTC.

The chain recombines TRBV11-2 with TRBJ2-3; D is perhaps TRBD2 (5 bases). V was pared by 1 base and J by 6 bases, with 17 bases between. The germline gives CDR1 SGHAT, CDR2 FQNNGV. The CDR3 length is 16 residues. The CDR3 DNA sequence: TGTGCCAGCAGCTTAGCGCCTAGCCTAAGTCGGGATACGCAGTATTTT. This encodes CASSLAPSLSRDTQYF.

The chain combines TRBV15 with TRBJ2-2, with D possibly being TRBD1 (6 bases). The length of the CDR3 is 14 residues. The germline V gene has CDR1 LNHNV and CDR2 YYDKDF (reference sequence). V lost 2 bases to trimming and J lost 5 bases, with 9 bases between them. DNA for the CDR3: TGTGCCACCAGCAGACCCACAGGGACCGGGGAGCTGTTTTTT. Protein product: CATSRPTGTGELFF.

This chain links TRBV6-5 with TRBJ2-3; possible D gene TRBD2, 6 bases. Germline CDR1 is MNHEY and CDR2 is SVGAGI. V lost 5 bases, J lost 1 base, and 13 bases lay in between. The CDR3 sequence is 15 residues long. In DNA form, the CDR3 reads TGTGCCAGCAGTCACCCGACTAGGGGCACAGATACGCAGTATTTT. Translated, it gives CASSHPTRGTDTQYF.

Only one count was recorded for this clone. The chain recombines TRBV4-1 with TRBJ2-1; 8 bases line up with TRBD1. Germline V lookup: CDR1 MGHRA, CDR2 YSYEKL. V was clipped by 1 base and J by 5 bases; unmatched bases: 1. This CDR3 has 14 amino acids. The CDR3 nucleotides read TGCGCCAGCAGCCAAGGGACAGGGCACAATGAGCAGTTCTTC. Translated, it gives CASSQGTGHNEQFF.

This chain links TRBV10-2 with TRBJ1-6; D uncertain. The ends were cut back, 0 bases at V and 10 bases at J, with 16 bases in the middle. This CDR3 has 16 amino acids. Germline CDR1 is WSHSY and CDR2 is SAAADI. The CDR3 loop is CASSESQHPFRSPLHF. The CDR3 nucleotides read TGCGCCAGCAGTGAGTCACAACACCCTTTTCGGTCACCCCTCCACTTT.

The chain has TRBV12-3 or TRBV12-4 and TRBJ2-5; tentative D call: TRBD2 (5 bases). The CDR3 has 13 residues. V was shortened by 7 bases and J by 5 bases, with 14 bases between the two germline ends. Written as DNA, the CDR3 is TGTGCCAGCACCCTGCGAGGGTTTGAGACCCAGTACTTC. Translation: CASTLRGFETQYF.

The CDR3 DNA sequence: TGTGCCAGCAGCCGGATGGTCCAAGAGACCCAGTACTTC. Its protein is CASSRMVQETQYF. V gene TRBV3-1 (or the pseudogene TRBV3-2) combines with J gene TRBJ2-5; no firm D call. The germline gives CDR1 LGHDT, CDR2 YNNKEL (reference sequence). The ends were cut back, 4 bases at V and 1 base at J, with 7 bases in the middle. The CDR3 loop spans 13 amino acids.

The chain has TRBV19 and TRBJ2-6; D possibly corresponds to TRBD2 (5 bases). V lost 10 bases to trimming and J lost 0 bases, with 25 bases between them. Germline V gene lookup returns CDR1 LNHDA and CDR2 SQIVND (reference sequence). The length of the CDR3 is 19 residues. This CDR3 reads CATSSRAERQYSGANVLTF. Written as DNA, the CDR3 is TGTGCCACATCATCGCGGGCGGAGAGGCAATACTCTGGGGCCAACGTCCTGACTTTC.

A remark on this clone: The sample contains more than one DNA sequence encoding this CDR3. The chain carries TRBV7-2 and TRBJ1-2; TRBD1 agrees at 7 bases. This CDR3 has 15 amino acids. From germline, CDR1 is SGHTA and CDR2 FQGNSA. After removal of 1 base from V and 4 bases from J, the junction contained 6 bases not matched to a gene. The CDR3: CASSLDRQGAYGYTF. The DNA for the CDR3 is TGTGCCAGCAGCTTAGACCGACAGGGCGCCTATGGCTACACCTTC.

This chain joins TRBV3-1 (or the pseudogene TRBV3-2) and TRBJ2-2; the match to TRBD2 covers 12 bases. CDR1 is LGHDT, CDR2 YNNKEL, per germline (reference sequence). This CDR3 has 18 amino acids. Unmatched junction bases numbered 4, after V lost 2 bases and J lost 0 bases. CDR3 amino acids: CASSQQASGGANTGELFF. DNA for the CDR3: TGTGCCAGCAGCCAACAGGCTAGCGGGGGGGCGAACACCGGGGAGCTGTTTTTT.

This rearrangement joins TRBV19 to TRBJ2-1; D unresolved. Between the trimmed V and J ends, which lost 1 base and 5 bases, there was a span of 9 bases. This CDR3 is 14 amino acids long. Germline V gene lookup returns CDR1 LNHDA and CDR2 SQIVND (reference sequence). CDR3 amino acids: CASSIVGRNNEQFF. CDR3 nucleotide sequence: TGTGCCAGTAGTATAGTTGGCAGAAACAATGAGCAGTTCTTC.

V gene TRBV11-3 combines with J gene TRBJ2-3; no clear D gene. Trimming took off 4 bases at V and 5 bases at J, with 19 bases between the two ends. This CDR3 has 16 amino acids. The germline gives CDR1 SGHNT, CDR2 YENEEA. CDR3 nucleotides: TGTGCCAGCAGCTCCAGTGAGGCCGATAACCGAGATACGCAGTATTTT. Residues: CASSSSEADNRDTQYF. The whole variable domain, remainder taken from reference TRBV11-3 and TRBJ2-3, is EAGVVQSPRYKIIEKKQPVAFWCNPISGHNTLYWYLQNLGQGPELLIRYENEEAVDDSQLPKDRFSAERLKGVDSTLKIQPAELGDSAVYLCASSSSEADNRDTQYFGPGTRLTVL.

This clone was detected a few times. The chain is built from TRBV7-3 and TRBJ2-1; 7 bases map to TRBD2. Trimming cost V 5 bases and J 5 bases; bases outside gene matches: 9. The germline V gene has CDR1 SGHTA and CDR2 FQGTGA. The CDR3 runs to 15 residues. CDR3 in DNA: TGTGCCAGCAGCAAGACTAGCAATTACAACAATGAGCAGTTCTTC. Amino acids: CASSKTSNYNNEQFF.

This clone has a single count. Here the CDR3 DNA reads TGTGCCAGCAGCTCACCCCGACTAGCGGGACGGAGCTCCTACAATGAGCAGTTCTTC. Translation: CASSSPRLAGRSSYNEQFF. The chain combines TRBV7-2 with TRBJ2-1; TRBD2 aligns across 11 bases. V shed 4 bases, J shed 0 bases, and the junction held 11 bases outside the gene matches. The V gene's germline CDR1 is SGHTA and CDR2 FQGNSA. This CDR3 spans 19 amino acids.

This chain links TRBV3-1 (or the pseudogene TRBV3-2) with TRBJ2-5; 8 bases map to TRBD2. The CDR3 runs to 16 residues. Germline values: CDR1 LGHDT, CDR2 YNNKEL (reference sequence). The trim removed 5 bases at V and 5 bases at J, leaving 13 bases unmatched. Here the CDR3 reads CASSLRGATSRETQYF. CDR3 DNA: TGTGCCAGCAGCTTGCGGGGGGCTACCTCTCGGGAGACCCAGTACTTC.

This clone has only one observation. The gene calls are TRBV4-1 and TRBJ2-3, with D perhaps TRBD1 or TRBD2 (5 bases each). Per germline, CDR1 MGHRA and CDR2 YSYEKL. The CDR3 has 14 amino acids. V lost 4 bases and J lost 0, with 8 bases in between. The DNA of the CDR3 is TGCGCCAGCAGCCCCCGGGACAGCACAGATACGCAGTATTTT. Translating gives CASSPRDSTDTQYF.

V gene TRBV7-2 combines with J gene TRBJ2-5; possible D gene TRBD2, 5 bases. Germline V CDR1 and CDR2: SGHTA, FQGNSA. Trimming removed 1 base at V and 1 base at J, with 10 bases between. The CDR3 is 15 amino acids. The CDR3 spells CASSLVGLIQETQYF. CDR3 coding DNA: TGTGCCAGCAGCTTAGTAGGACTGATCCAAGAGACCCAGTACTTC.